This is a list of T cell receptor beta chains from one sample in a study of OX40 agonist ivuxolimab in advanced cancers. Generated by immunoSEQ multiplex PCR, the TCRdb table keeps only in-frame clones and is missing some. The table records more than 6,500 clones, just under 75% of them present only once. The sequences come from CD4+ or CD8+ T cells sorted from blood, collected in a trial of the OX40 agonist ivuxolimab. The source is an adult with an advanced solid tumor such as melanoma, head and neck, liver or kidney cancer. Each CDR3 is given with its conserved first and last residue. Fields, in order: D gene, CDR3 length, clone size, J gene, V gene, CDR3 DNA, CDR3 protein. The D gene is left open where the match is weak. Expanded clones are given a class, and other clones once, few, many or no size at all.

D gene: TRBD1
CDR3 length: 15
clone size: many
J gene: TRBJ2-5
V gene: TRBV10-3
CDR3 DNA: TGTGCCATCAGTGAGTCTGAGACAGGGAAAGAGACCCAGTACTTC
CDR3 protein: CAISESETGKETQYF

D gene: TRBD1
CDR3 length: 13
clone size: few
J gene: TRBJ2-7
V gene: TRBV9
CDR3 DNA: TGTGCCAGCAGCGTAGGACAGGGGGGCGAGCAGTACTTC
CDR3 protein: CASSVGQGGEQYF

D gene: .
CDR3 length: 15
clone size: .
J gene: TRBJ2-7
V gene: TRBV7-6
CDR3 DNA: TGTGCCAGCAGCCGATCGGCGGGTCCCAGCTACGAGCAGTACTTC
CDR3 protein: CASSRSAGPSYEQYF

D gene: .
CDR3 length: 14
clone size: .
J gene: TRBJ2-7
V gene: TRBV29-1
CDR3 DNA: TGCAGCGTTTCGGGTGGTCAGAGGGCCTACGAGCAGTACTTC
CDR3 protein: CSVSGGQRAYEQYF

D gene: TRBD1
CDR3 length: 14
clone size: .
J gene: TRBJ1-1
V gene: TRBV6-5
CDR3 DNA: TGTGCCAGCAGTTACATGGACAGGATTCATGAAGCTTTCTTT
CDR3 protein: CASSYMDRIHEAFF

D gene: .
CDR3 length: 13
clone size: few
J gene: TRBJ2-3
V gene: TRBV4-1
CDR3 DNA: TGCGCCAGCAGCCAAGAAGGTCATCCTACGCAGTATTTT
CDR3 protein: CASSQEGHPTQYF

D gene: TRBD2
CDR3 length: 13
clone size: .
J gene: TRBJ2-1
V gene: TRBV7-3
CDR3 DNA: TGTGCCAGCAGCTCGACTAGCGGGGGGGCGCAGTTCTTC
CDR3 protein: CASSSTSGGAQFF

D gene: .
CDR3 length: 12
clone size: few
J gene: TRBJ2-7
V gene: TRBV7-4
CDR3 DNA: TGTGCCAGCAGCTTAGTACTGGGGGAGCAGTACTTC
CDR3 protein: CASSLVLGEQYF

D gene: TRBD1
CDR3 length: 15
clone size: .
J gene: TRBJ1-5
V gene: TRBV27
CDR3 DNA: TGTGCCAGCAGTTCGAACAGGGGGCGAGATCAGCCCCAGCATTTT
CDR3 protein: CASSSNRGRDQPQHF

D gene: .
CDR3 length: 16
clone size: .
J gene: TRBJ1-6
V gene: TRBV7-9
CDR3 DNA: TGTGCCAGCAGCTCCTTCACCAAAGACTGGTCCGGACCCCTCCACTTT
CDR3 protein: CASSSFTKDWSGPLHF

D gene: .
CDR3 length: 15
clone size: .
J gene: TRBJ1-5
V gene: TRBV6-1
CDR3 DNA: TGTGCCAGCAGTGAATGGGGTCCCCAGGGACAGCCCCAGCATTTT
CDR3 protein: CASSEWGPQGQPQHF

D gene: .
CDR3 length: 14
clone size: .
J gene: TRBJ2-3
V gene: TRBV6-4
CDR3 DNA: TGTGCCAGGGCGCCAGGCCCTAGCACAGATACGCAGTATTTT
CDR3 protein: CARAPGPSTDTQYF

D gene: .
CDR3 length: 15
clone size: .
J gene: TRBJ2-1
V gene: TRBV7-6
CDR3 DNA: TGTGCCAGCAGCTATGAGGGAGGCGCCTACAATGAGCAGTTCTTC
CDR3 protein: CASSYEGGAYNEQFF

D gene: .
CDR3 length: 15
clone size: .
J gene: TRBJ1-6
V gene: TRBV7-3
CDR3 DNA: TGTGCCAGCAGCATGCGCGGGGGGGGGAATTCACCCCTCCACTTT
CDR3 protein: CASSMRGGGNSPLHF

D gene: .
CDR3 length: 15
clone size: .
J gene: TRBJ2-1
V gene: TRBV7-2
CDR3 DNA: TGTGCCAGCAGCCGATACGCGACGGGCTACGGTGAGCAGTTCTTC
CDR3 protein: CASSRYATGYGEQFF

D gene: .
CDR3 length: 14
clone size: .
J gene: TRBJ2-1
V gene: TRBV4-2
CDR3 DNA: TGTGCCAGCCGCGGTGGCGTCCGGGCCAATGAGCAGTTCTTC
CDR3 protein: CASRGGVRANEQFF

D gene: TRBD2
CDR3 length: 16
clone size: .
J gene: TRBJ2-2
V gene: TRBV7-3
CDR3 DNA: TGTGCCAGCAGCCCCGATAGCGGGATGAACACCGGGGAGCTGTTTTTT
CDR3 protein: CASSPDSGMNTGELFF

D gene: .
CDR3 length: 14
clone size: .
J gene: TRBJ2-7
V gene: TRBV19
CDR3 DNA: TGTGCCAGTAGTATCGGTTGGCGAAACTACGAGCAGTACTTC
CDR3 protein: CASSIGWRNYEQYF

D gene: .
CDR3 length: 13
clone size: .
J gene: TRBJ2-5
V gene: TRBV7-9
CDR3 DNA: TGTGCCAGCAGTGTCGGGGGGCAAGAGGCCCAGTACTTC
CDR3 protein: CASSVGGQEAQYF

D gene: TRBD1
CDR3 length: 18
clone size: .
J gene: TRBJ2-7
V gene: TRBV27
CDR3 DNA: TGTGCCATCCCCCTCGGGGACAGGGGACCTCTGAGCTCCTACGAGCAGTACTTC
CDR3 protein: CAIPLGDRGPLSSYEQYF

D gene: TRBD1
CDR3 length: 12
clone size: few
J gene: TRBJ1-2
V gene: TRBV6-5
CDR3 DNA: TGTGCCAGCAGGGGACAGGGTTTTGGCTACACCTTC
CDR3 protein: CASRGQGFGYTF

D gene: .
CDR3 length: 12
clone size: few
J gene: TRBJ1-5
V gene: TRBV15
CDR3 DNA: TGTGCCACCAGTAGGAGCAATCAGCCCCAGCATTTT
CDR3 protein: CATSRSNQPQHF

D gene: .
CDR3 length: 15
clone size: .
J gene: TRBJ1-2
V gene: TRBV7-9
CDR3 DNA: TGTGCCAGCAGCTCTGGAGGGTCGGGACTCTATGGCTACACCTTC
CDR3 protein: CASSSGGSGLYGYTF

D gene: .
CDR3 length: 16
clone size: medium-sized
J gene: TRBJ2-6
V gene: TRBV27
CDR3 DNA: TGTGCCAGCAGTTCCGGACGACTCTCTGGGGCCAACGTCCTGACTTTC
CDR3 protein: CASSSGRLSGANVLTF

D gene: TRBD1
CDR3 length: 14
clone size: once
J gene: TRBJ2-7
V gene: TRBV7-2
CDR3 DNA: TGTGCCAGCAGCCCGGGGACAGGCTCCTACGAGCAGTACTTC
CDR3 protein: CASSPGTGSYEQYF

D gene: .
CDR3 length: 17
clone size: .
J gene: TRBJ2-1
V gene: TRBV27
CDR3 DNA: TGTGCCAGCAGTATGATACCAGGGCAGAGCTCCTACAATGAGCAGTTCTTC
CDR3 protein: CASSMIPGQSSYNEQFF

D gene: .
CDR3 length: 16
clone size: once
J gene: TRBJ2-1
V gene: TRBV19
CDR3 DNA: TGTGCCAGTAGTTTGCTTCCTGGGGGAGGACACAATGAGCAGTTCTTC
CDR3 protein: CASSLLPGGGHNEQFF

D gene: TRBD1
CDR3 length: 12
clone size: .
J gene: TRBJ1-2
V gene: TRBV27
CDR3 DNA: TGTGCCAGCAGTACGACAGGGCATGGCTACACCTTC
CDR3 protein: CASSTTGHGYTF

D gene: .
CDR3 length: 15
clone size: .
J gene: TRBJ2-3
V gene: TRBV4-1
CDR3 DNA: TGCGCCAGCAGCCAGGGACATAGGCCCACAGATACGCAGTATTTT
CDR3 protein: CASSQGHRPTDTQYF

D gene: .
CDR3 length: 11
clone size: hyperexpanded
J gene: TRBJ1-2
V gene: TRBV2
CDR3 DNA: TGTGCCAGCAGTGAGAATGAAGAACCACCCTTC
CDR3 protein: CASSENEEPPF

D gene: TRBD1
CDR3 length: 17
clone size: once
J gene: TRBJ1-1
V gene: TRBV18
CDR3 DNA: TGTGCCAGCTCACCAACCTCCGGGGACAGGGGGAACACTGAAGCTTTCTTT
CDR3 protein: CASSPTSGDRGNTEAFF

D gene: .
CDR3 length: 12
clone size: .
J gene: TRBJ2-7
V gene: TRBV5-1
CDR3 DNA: TGCGCCAGCAAGCTTGGAGGGGAGCAGCAGTACTTC
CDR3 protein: CASKLGGEQQYF

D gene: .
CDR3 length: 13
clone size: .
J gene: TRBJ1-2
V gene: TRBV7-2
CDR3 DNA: TGTGCCAGCAGCCAGCCCACCAGCCGGGGCTACACCTTC
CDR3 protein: CASSQPTSRGYTF

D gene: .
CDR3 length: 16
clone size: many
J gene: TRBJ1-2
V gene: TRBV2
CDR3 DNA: TGTGCCAGCAGCCAGACCCCGGGACATGCCCTCTATGGCTACACCTTC
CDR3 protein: CASSQTPGHALYGYTF

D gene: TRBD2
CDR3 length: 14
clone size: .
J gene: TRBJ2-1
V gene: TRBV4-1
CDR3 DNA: TGCGCCAGCAGCGGGACTAGCTCCTACAATGAGCAGTTCTTC
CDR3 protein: CASSGTSSYNEQFF

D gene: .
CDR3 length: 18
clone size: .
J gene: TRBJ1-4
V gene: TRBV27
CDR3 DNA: TGTGCCAGCAGTTTATACAGTCGGGCGGTTCACGAAAATGAAAAACTGTTTTTT
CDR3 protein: CASSLYSRAVHENEKLFF

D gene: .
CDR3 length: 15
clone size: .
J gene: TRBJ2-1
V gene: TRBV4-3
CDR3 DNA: TGCGCCAGCAGCCAAGTAATAAGCAGGGTAGATGAGCAGTTCTTC
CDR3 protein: CASSQVISRVDEQFF

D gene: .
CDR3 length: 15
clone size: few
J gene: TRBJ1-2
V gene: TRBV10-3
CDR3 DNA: TGTGCCATCAGCCCGGGACAAAGTGTTAACTATGGCTACACCTTC
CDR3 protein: CAISPGQSVNYGYTF

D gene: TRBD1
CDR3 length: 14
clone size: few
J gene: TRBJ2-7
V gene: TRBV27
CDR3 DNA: TGTGCCTCGAAACAAACAGGGGTCTCGGGCGAGCAGTACTTC
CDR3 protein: CASKQTGVSGEQYF

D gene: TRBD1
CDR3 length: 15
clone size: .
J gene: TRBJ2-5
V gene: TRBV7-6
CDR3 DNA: TGTGCCAGCAGTGCGGACAGGGGGCGTCGGGGGACCCAGTACTTC
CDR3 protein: CASSADRGRRGTQYF

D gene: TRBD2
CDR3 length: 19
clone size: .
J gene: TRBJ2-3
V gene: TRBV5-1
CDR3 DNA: TGCGCCAGCAGTCCGACTAGCGGCGGCTCCCGGGGGGGACCTAATACGCAGTATTTT
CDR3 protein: CASSPTSGGSRGGPNTQYF

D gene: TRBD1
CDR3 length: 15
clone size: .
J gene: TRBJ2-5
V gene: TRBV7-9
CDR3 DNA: TGTGCCAGCAGTTCCATACAGGGGGCGCAGGAGACCCAGTACTTC
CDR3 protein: CASSSIQGAQETQYF

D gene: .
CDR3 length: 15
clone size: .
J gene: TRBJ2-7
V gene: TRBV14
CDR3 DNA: TGTGCCAGCAGCCAGAGGTCCGCGGCGGGATACGAGCAGTACTTC
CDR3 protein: CASSQRSAAGYEQYF

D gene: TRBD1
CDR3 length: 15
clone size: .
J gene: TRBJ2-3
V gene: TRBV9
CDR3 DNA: TGTGCCAGCAGCGCCCGACAGGGCGGTGCGGATACGCAGTATTTT
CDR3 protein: CASSARQGGADTQYF

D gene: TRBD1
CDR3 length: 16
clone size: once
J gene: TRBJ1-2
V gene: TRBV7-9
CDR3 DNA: TGTGCCAGCAGCCCCTCTCTGGAGGTGAGGGGGCATGGCTACACCTTC
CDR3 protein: CASSPSLEVRGHGYTF

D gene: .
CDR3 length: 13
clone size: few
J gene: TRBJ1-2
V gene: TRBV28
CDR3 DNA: TGTGCCAGCAGTGTAGGGGAAGTCTATGGCTACACCTTC
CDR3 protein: CASSVGEVYGYTF

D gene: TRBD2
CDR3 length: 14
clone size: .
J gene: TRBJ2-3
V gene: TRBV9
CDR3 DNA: TGTGCCAGCAGCACTAGCGGGGGCTTAGATACGCAGTATTTT
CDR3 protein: CASSTSGGLDTQYF

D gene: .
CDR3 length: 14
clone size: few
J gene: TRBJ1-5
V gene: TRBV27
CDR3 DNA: TGTGCCAGCAGTTTAAGGATGGACATCGAGCCCCAGCATTTT
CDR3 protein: CASSLRMDIEPQHF

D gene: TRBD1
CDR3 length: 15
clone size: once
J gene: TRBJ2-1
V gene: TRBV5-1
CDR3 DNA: TGCGCCAGCAGCTTTGGGGACAGGGAAGTGGATGAGCAGTTCTTC
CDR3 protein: CASSFGDREVDEQFF

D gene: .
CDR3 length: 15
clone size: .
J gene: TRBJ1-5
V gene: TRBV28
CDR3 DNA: TGTGCCAGCAGCTCTGACCTTCAGGTACGTCAGCCCCAGCATTTT
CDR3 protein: CASSSDLQVRQPQHF

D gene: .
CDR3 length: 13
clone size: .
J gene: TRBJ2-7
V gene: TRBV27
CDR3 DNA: TGTGCCAGCAAGGGGCCCGTCCCTTACGAGCAGTACTTC
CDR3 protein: CASKGPVPYEQYF

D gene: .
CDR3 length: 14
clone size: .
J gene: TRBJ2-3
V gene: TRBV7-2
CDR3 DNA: TGTGCCAGCAGCTTCTTGGGGGTCACAGATACGCAGTATTTT
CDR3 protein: CASSFLGVTDTQYF

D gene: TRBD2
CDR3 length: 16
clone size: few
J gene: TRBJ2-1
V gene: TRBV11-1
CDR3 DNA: TGTGCCAGCAGCGCTGGCGGGACTAGCGGGACCGATGAGCAGTTCTTC
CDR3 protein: CASSAGGTSGTDEQFF

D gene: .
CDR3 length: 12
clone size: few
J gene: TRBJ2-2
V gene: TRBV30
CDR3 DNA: TGTGCCTGGAGTTCAGGGTCCGGGGAGCTGTTTTTT
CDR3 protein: CAWSSGSGELFF

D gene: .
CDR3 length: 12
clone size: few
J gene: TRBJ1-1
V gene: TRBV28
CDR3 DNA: TGTGCCAGCCAGAGGGGGTCGGGCGGAGGTTTCTTT
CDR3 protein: CASQRGSGGGFF

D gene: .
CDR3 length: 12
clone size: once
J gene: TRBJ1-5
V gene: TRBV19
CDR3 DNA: TGTGCCAGTAGGCAGGGTGTCCAGCCCCAGCATTTT
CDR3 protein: CASRQGVQPQHF

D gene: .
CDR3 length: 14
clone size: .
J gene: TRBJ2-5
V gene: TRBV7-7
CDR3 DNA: TGTGCTAGCAGCTTAGCGCCCGCGCAAGAGACCCAGTACTTC
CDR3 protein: CASSLAPAQETQYF

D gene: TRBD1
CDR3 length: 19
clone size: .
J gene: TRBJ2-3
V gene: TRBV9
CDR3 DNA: TGTGCCAGCAGCGTAGAACAGGGGGCGGCGGTAGTGGGCGCGGATACGCAGTATTTT
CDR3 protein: CASSVEQGAAVVGADTQYF

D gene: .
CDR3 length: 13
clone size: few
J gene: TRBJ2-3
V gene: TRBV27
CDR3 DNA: TGTGCCAGCAGTTACTCGGACGGAGATACGCAGTATTTT
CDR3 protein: CASSYSDGDTQYF